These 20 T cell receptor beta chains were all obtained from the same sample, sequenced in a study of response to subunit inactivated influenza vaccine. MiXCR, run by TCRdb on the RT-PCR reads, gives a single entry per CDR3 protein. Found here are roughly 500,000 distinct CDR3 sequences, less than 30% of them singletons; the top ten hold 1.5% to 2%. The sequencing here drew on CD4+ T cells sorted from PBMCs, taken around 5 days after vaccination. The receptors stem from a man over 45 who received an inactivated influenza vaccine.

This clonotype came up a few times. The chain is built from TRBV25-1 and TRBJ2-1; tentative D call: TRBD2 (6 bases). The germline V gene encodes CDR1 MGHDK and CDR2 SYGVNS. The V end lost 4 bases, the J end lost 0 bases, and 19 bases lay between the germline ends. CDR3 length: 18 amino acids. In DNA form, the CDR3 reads TGTGCCAGCAGTGCACACACCGGGCGGGGTAGCTCCTACAATGAGCAGTTCTTC. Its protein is CASSAHTGRGSSYNEQFF.

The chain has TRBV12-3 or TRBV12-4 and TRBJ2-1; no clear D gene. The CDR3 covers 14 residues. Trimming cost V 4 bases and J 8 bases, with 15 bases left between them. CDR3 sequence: CASSWRVAGDEQFF. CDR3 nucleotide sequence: TGTGCCAGCAGTTGGCGAGTAGCTGGCGATGAGCAGTTCTTC.

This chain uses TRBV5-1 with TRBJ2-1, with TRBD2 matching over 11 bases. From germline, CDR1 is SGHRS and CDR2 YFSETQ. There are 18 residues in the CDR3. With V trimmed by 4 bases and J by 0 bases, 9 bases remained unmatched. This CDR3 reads CASSESLAGGTSYNEQFF. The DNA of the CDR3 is TGCGCCAGCAGCGAAAGCCTAGCGGGGGGAACCTCCTACAATGAGCAGTTCTTC.

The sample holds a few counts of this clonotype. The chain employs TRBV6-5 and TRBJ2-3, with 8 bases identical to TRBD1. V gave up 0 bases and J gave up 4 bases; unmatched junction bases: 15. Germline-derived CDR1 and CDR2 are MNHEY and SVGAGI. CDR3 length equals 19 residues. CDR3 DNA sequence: TGTGCCAGCAGTTACTCGTCGTCCAGGGGGCTTGGTCAATCAGATACGCAGTATTTT. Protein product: CASSYSSSRGLGQSDTQYF.

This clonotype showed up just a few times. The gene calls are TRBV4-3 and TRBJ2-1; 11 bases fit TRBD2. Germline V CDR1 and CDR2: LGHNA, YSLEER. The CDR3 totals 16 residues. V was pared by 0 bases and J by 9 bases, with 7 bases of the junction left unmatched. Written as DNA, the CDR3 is TGCGCCAGCAGCCAAGAATTGGCTAGCGGGAGGCCTGAGCAGTTCTTC. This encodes CASSQELASGRPEQFF.

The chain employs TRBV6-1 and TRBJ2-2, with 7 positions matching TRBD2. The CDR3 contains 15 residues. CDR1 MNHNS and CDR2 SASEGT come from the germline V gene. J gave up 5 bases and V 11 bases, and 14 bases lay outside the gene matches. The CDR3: CASTPGTGGTGELFF. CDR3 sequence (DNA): TGTGCCTCTACGCCCGGGACGGGAGGAACCGGGGAGCTGTTTTTT.

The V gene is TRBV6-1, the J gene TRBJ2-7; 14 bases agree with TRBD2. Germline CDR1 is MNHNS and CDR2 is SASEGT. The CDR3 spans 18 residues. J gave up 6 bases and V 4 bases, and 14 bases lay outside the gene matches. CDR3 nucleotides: TGTGCCAGCAGTGTGGGACTAGCGGGAGTATCCCTCCCACTCGAGCAGTACTTC. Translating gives CASSVGLAGVSLPLEQYF.

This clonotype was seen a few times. The CDR3 nucleotides are TGCGCCAGCAGCCCGGGCCCAAGCGGATACCAAGAGACCCAGTACTTC. It encodes CASSPGPSGYQETQYF. The chain couples TRBV5-1 to TRBJ2-5; perhaps TRBD2 as D (5 bases). Trimming shortened V by 4 bases and J by 0 bases, and 16 bases separated the two germline ends. This CDR3 region has 16 residues. The germline CDR1 and CDR2 sequences are SGHRS and YFSETQ.

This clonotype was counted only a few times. This chain's CDR3 is CAVNRGMNTGELFF. CDR3 DNA: TGTGCCGTAAACAGGGGCATGAACACCGGGGAGCTGTTTTTT. The V and J genes are TRBV10-3 and TRBJ2-2; 7 positions agree with TRBD1. J gave up 1 base and V 11 bases, and 7 bases lay outside the gene matches. In germline, CDR1 is ENHRY, CDR2 SYGVKD. This CDR3 has 14 amino acids.

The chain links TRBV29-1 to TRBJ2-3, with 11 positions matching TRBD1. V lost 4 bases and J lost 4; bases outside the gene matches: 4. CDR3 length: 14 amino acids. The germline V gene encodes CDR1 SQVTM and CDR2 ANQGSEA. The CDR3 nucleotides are TGCAGCGTTGGTCGGACAGGGGGCTCAGATACGCAGTATTTT. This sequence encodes CSVGRTGGSDTQYF.

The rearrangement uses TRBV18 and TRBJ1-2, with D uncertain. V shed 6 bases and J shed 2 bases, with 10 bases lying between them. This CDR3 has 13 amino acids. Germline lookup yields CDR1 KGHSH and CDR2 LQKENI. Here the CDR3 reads CASSPEANYGYTF. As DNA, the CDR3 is TGTGCCAGCTCGCCAGAAGCAAACTATGGCTACACCTTC.

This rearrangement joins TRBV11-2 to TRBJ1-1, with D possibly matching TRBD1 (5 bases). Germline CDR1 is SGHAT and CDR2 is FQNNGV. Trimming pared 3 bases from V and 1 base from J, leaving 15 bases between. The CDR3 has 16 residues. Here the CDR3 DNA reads TGTGCCAGCAGCTTGAGGGGCGACAGAACGAACACTGAAGCTTTCTTT. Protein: CASSLRGDRTNTEAFF.

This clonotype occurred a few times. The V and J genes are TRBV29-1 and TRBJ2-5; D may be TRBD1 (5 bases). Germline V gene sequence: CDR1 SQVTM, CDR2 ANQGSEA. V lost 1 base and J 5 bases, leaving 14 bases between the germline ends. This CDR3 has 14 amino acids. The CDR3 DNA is TGCAGCGTTGAAGTGTGGGCAGGGCTTGAGACCCAGTACTTC. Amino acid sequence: CSVEVWAGLETQYF.

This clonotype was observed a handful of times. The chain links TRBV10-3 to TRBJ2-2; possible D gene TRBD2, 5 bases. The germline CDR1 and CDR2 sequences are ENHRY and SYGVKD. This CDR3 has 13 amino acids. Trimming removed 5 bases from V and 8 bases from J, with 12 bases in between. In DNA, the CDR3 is TGTGCCATCAGTCCTACCCCGGGGGGGGAGCTGTTTTTT. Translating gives CAISPTPGGELFF.

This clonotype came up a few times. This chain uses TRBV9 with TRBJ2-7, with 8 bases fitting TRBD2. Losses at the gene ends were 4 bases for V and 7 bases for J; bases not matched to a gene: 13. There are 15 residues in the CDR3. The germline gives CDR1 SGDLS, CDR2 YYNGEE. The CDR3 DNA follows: TGTGCCAGCAGCACGAGATCGGGAGGGCCCATTGAGCAGTACTTC. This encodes CASSTRSGGPIEQYF.

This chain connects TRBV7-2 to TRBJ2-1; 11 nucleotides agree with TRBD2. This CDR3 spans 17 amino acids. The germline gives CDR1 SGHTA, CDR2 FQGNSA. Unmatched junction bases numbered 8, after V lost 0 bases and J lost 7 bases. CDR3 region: CASSLARASGGRNEQFF. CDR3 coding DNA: TGTGCCAGCAGCTTAGCGCGGGCTAGCGGGGGGAGGAATGAGCAGTTCTTC.

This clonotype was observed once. The DNA for the CDR3 is TGCAGCGTTGTTCCCTGGCGGGAGGGCCGAGAGACCCAGTACTTC. It specifies CSVVPWREGRETQYF. The V and J genes are TRBV29-1 and TRBJ2-5, with 9 nucleotides matching TRBD2. CDR1 is SQVTM and CDR2 is ANQGSEA in the germline V gene. V dropped 4 bases and J dropped 4; count of bases not matched to a gene: 10. The CDR3 runs 15 residues. The complete variable domain, with remaining parts taken from reference TRBV29-1 and TRBJ2-5, reads SAVISQKPSRDICQRGTSLTIQCQVDSQVTMMFWYRQQPGQSLTLIATANQGSEATYESGFVIDKFPISRPNLTFSTLTVSNMSPEDSSIYLCSVVPWREGRETQYFGPGTRLLVL.

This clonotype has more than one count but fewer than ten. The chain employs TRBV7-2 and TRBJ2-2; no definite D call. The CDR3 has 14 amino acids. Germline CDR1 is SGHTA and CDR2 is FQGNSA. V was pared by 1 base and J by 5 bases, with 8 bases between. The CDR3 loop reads CASSLVVRTGELFF. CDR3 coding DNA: TGTGCCAGCAGCTTAGTGGTTCGGACCGGGGAGCTGTTTTTT.

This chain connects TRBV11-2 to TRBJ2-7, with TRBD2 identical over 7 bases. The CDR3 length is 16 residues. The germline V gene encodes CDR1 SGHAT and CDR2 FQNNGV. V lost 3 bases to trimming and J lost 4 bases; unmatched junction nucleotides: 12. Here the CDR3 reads CASSFGAGVSPYEQYF. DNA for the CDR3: TGTGCCAGCAGCTTTGGGGCGGGAGTTTCTCCTTACGAGCAGTACTTC.

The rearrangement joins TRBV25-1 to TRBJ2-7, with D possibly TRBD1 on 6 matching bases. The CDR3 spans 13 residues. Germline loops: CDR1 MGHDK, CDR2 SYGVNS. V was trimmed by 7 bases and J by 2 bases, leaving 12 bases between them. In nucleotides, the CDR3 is TGTGCCAGCAAGGGACACCTACCCTACGAGCAGTACTTC. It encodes CASKGHLPYEQYF.